The clone carrying this T cell receptor beta chain was seen many times. This CDR3 has 14 residues. Germline V gene sequence: CDR1 LGHDT, CDR2 YNNKEL (reference sequence). V lost 2 bases to trimming and J lost 10 bases, with 15 bases between them. This sample was taken from a study of T cells in Graves' hyperthyroidism and ophthalmopathy. Template material for amplifying TCR beta CDR3 regions consisted of RNA transcripts. A first-round RT-PCR of the TCR CDR3 used the HTBI primer set. TCRdb itself ran the multiplex PCR reads through MiXCR, one entry per CDR3 protein. This table has around 440,000 distinct CDR3 sequences, approximately 14% appearing once.

The TCR was taken from a woman younger than 30 with Graves' hyperthyroidism. The source material was blood. The chain joins TRBV3-1 to TRBJ2-4; D is perhaps TRBD1 (6 bases). CDR3 residues: CASSQRGTDRIQYF. The DNA of the CDR3 is TGTGCCAGCAGCCAACGAGGGACCGACAGGATTCAGTACTTC.